A selection of T cell receptor beta chains follows, all from one sample in a study of blood T cell repertoires in COVID-19. Only in-frame clones appear in the TCRdb table, and some are missing; sequencing was by immunoSEQ multiplex PCR. The repertoire consists of 300,000 to 450,000 clones, with 81% occurring once and the leading ten covering approximately 1%. Sequenced input: peripheral blood. These receptor sequences come from a human donor with acute or convalescent COVID-19. The donor label of this sample is uncertain. Each CDR3 is given with its conserved first and last residue. D genes are given only for firm matches. Size is omitted from some rows. Given values are once, few, many or a class for expanded clones.

>TRBJ2-2|TRBD1|TRBV2|NA
CASRTGSVSTTGELFF
TGTGCCAGCAGGACAGGGTCTGTTTCTACCACCGGGGAGCTGTTTTTT
>TRBJ1-5|NA|TRBV4-1|NA
CASSHLTVGARIHQPQHF
TGCGCCAGCAGCCACCTAACTGTGGGGGCGCGAATCCATCAGCCCCAGCATTTT
>TRBJ2-7|NA|TRBV27|NA
CASSRGGSYEQYF
TGTGCCAGCTCTAGGGGAGGTTCCTACGAGCAGTACTTC
>TRBJ1-6|TRBD1|TRBV30|once
CAWQSTGDSPLHF
TGTGCCTGGCAATCCACAGGGGATTCACCCCTCCACTTT
>TRBJ2-1|NA|TRBV18|once
CASSPTSYNEQFF
TGTGCCAGCTCACCAACTAGTTACAATGAGCAGTTCTTC
>TRBJ1-4|NA|TRBV5-6|NA
CASSRAPYRLDNEKLFF
TGTGCCAGCAGTCGGGCCCCCTACAGGTTGGATAATGAAAAACTGTTTTTT
>TRBJ1-2|NA|TRBV30|NA
CAWGLRKSAGYGYTF
TGTGCCTGGGGGTTACGGAAAAGTGCGGGCTATGGCTACACCTTC
>TRBJ1-4|NA|TRBV28|NA
CASSSDLGRKLFF
TGTGCCAGCAGTTCCGACTTGGGGAGAAAACTGTTTTTT
>TRBJ2-1|TRBD2|TRBV11-2|NA
CASSNGLAGANEQFF
TGTGCCAGCAGCAACGGACTAGCGGGAGCCAATGAGCAGTTCTTC
>TRBJ1-2|TRBD1|TRBV5-5|many
CASTLDRDPYGYTF
TGTGCCAGCACCTTGGACAGGGATCCCTATGGCTACACCTTC
>TRBJ1-3|NA|TRBV7-6|NA
CASSLAGPAGGRGKRNTIYF
TGTGCCAGCAGCTTAGCGGGCCCTGCGGGTGGCCGCGGAAAAAGAAACACCATATATTTT
>TRBJ1-1|TRBD1|TRBV7-9|NA
CASSARNGDREAFF
TGTGCCAGCAGCGCAAGAAACGGGGACAGAGAAGCTTTCTTT
>TRBJ2-1|NA|TRBV30|NA
CAWTGGNEQFF
TGTGCCTGGACTGGAGGCAATGAGCAGTTCTTC
>TRBJ2-2|TRBD2|TRBV5-1|few
CASSLVAGVTGELFF
TGCGCCAGCAGCTTGGTAGCGGGAGTAACCGGGGAGCTGTTTTTT
>TRBJ1-1|NA|TRBV30|NA
CAWSVMNTEAFF
TGTGCCTGGAGTGTCATGAACACTGAAGCTTTCTTT
>TRBJ2-7|NA|TRBV30|NA
CAWSRQVSYEQYF
TGTGCCTGGAGTCGACAGGTCTCCTACGAGCAGTACTTC
>TRBJ2-1|NA|TRBV9|NA
CASSVGPRKSYNEQFF
TGTGCCAGCAGCGTAGGTCCGCGGAAGAGTTACAATGAGCAGTTCTTC
>TRBJ1-2|NA|TRBV6-1|once
CASSESTGVRNYGYTF
TGTGCCAGCAGTGAATCGACAGGCGTCCGGAACTATGGCTACACCTTC
>TRBJ2-5|NA|TRBV5-1|once
CASSSVEVGRGETQYF
TGCGCCAGCAGCTCAGTTGAAGTGGGGCGAGGAGAGACCCAGTACTTC
>TRBJ1-1|TRBD1|TRBV6-5|NA
CASSPDRGHTEAFF
TGTGCCAGCAGTCCGGACAGGGGGCATACTGAAGCTTTCTTT
>TRBJ2-7|TRBD1|TRBV7-9|NA
CASSLVLGQGTHEQYF
TGTGCCAGCAGCTTAGTTTTGGGACAGGGTACCCACGAGCAGTACTTC
>TRBJ2-2|NA|TRBV28|NA
CASSRGTGELFF
TGTGCCAGCAGTCGGGGCACCGGGGAGCTGTTTTTT
>TRBJ2-1|NA|TRBV12-3/TRBV12-4|NA
CASSSRQDWEQFF
TGTGCCAGCAGTTCCCGACAGGACTGGGAGCAGTTCTTC
>TRBJ1-2|TRBD1|TRBV19|NA
CASRGDRFNYGYTF
TGTGCCAGTAGGGGGGACAGGTTCAACTATGGCTACACCTTC
>TRBJ2-1|TRBD1|TRBV12-3/TRBV12-4|NA
CASSSPSWTGQFF
TGTGCCAGCAGTTCTCCCAGTTGGACAGGGCAGTTCTTC
>TRBJ1-2|NA|TRBV5-8|NA
CASSLDRFYGYTF
TGTGCCAGCAGCTTGGACAGGTTCTATGGCTACACCTTC
>TRBJ1-2|NA|TRBV27|NA
CASSYGARPNYGYTF
TGTGCCAGCAGTTATGGCGCGCGGCCTAACTATGGCTACACCTTC
>TRBJ1-6|NA|TRBV19|NA
CASSIYGQRYNSPLHF
TGTGCCAGTAGTATATACGGACAGCGGTATAATTCACCCCTCCACTTT
>TRBJ2-7|TRBD1|TRBV20-1|NA
CSASYAAGGDYEQYF
TGCAGTGCTAGTTATGCGGCAGGGGGCGATTACGAGCAGTACTTC
>TRBJ2-2|TRBD1|TRBV28|NA
CASITGGGSGELFF
TGTGCCAGCATTACAGGGGGCGGGTCCGGGGAGCTGTTTTTT
>TRBJ1-1|NA|TRBV18|NA
CASSPAGGARDTEAFF
TGTGCCAGCTCTCCCGCGGGGGGGGCTAGGGACACTGAAGCTTTCTTT
>TRBJ2-1|TRBD2|TRBV18|NA
CASSPMGTSGNNEQFF
TGTGCCAGCTCACCCATGGGGACTAGCGGGAACAATGAGCAGTTCTTC
>TRBJ2-7|NA|TRBV6-5|few
CALMGGYSYEQYF
TGTGCCCTCATGGGGGGATACTCCTACGAGCAGTACTTC
>TRBJ2-7|NA|TRBV29-1|NA
CSVIGQSSYEQYF
TGCAGCGTTATTGGACAGAGCTCCTACGAGCAGTACTTC
>TRBJ2-7|NA|TRBV18|NA
CASSPLGGTGEQYF
TGTGCCAGCTCACCCCTTGGAGGAACGGGCGAGCAGTACTTC
>TRBJ2-3|TRBD1|TRBV18|NA
CASSPRQGSTQYF
TGTGCCAGCTCACCACGACAGGGTAGTACGCAGTATTTT
>TRBJ1-4|NA|TRBV29-1|once
CSAREPGNEKLFF
TGCAGCGCTCGGGAGCCTGGAAATGAAAAACTGTTTTTT
>TRBJ1-1|TRBD1|TRBV14|NA
CASSPGTVHTEAFF
TGTGCCAGCAGCCCAGGGACAGTACACACTGAAGCTTTCTTT
>TRBJ2-5|TRBD2|TRBV2|NA
CAVKLGSGGEETQYF
TGTGCCGTTAAGTTGGGTAGCGGGGGGGAAGAGACCCAGTACTTC
>TRBJ1-1|TRBD1|TRBV4-1|NA
CASSLPPSTGDTEAFF
TGCGCCAGCAGCCTACCCCCATCGACAGGGGACACTGAAGCTTTCTTT
>TRBJ2-6|NA|TRBV5-5|NA
CASSLVRVAGANVLTF
TGTGCCAGCAGCTTGGTAAGAGTCGCCGGGGCCAACGTCCTGACTTTC
>TRBJ1-2|NA|TRBV3-1/TRBV3-2|few
CASSHRDPSSYGYTF
TGTGCCAGCAGCCACCGGGATCCATCTTCCTATGGCTACACCTTC
>TRBJ1-4|NA|TRBV2|once
CASSSRGYDEKLFF
TGTGCCAGCAGTTCCCGGGGGTACGATGAAAAACTGTTTTTT
>TRBJ2-1|TRBD2|TRBV3-1/TRBV3-2|NA
CASSPQRGRYNEQFF
TGTGCCAGCAGCCCTCAGCGGGGGAGATACAATGAGCAGTTCTTC
>TRBJ2-6|TRBD2|TRBV5-6|NA
CASSLDLAGFSGANVLTF
TGTGCCAGCAGCTTGGACCTAGCGGGGTTCTCTGGGGCCAACGTCCTGACTTTC
>TRBJ2-7|NA|TRBV11-1|NA
CASSLGASNVYEQYF
TGTGCCAGCAGCTTAGGCGCTTCGAATGTGTACGAGCAGTACTTC
>TRBJ2-7|TRBD1|TRBV27|NA
CASRRTGGTYEQYF
TGTGCCAGCAGGCGGACAGGCGGTACCTACGAGCAGTACTTC
>TRBJ2-1|TRBD2|TRBV7-9|NA
CASSTSTYGLAGAGRQFF
TGTGCCAGCAGCACCTCAACTTACGGACTAGCGGGAGCCGGTCGGCAGTTCTTC
>TRBJ2-7|NA|TRBV11-2|few
CASSLHPDKGTYEQYF
TGTGCCAGCAGCCTTCATCCGGACAAGGGAACCTACGAGCAGTACTTC
>TRBJ1-5|TRBD1|TRBV16|NA
CASSPGTGNQPQHF
TGTGCCAGCAGCCCAGGGACAGGGAATCAGCCCCAGCATTTT
>TRBJ2-7|TRBD2|TRBV5-5|NA
CASSWGGGSSYEQYF
TGTGCCAGCAGCTGGGGCGGGGGGAGCTCCTACGAGCAGTACTTC
>TRBJ2-1|NA|TRBV3-1/TRBV3-2|NA
CASSQEYRPEQFF
TGTGCCAGCAGCCAAGAGTACAGACCTGAGCAGTTCTTC
>TRBJ1-1|NA|TRBV15|few
CATSRVPSGAAFF
TGTGCCACCAGCAGAGTCCCATCTGGGGCGGCTTTCTTT
>TRBJ1-4|TRBD1|TRBV30|NA
CACGTGRTNEKLFF
TGTGCCTGCGGGACAGGGAGGACTAATGAAAAACTGTTTTTT
>TRBJ2-6|NA|TRBV15|NA
CATSNGSSGANVLTF
TGTGCCACCAGTAACGGGAGCTCTGGGGCCAACGTCCTGACTTTC
>TRBJ1-4|NA|TRBV18|few
CASSSSRQSDEKLFF
TGTGCCAGCTCATCTTCCAGGCAAAGTGATGAAAAACTGTTTTTT
>TRBJ2-7|NA|TRBV18|NA
CASSPTGLNSYEQYF
TGTGCCAGCTCACCGACGGGACTCAACTCCTACGAGCAGTACTTC